These 27 T cell receptor beta chains were all obtained from the same sample, sequenced in a study of cytomegalovirus exposure and HLA in healthy donors. Both 60 Vbeta primers and 13 Jbeta primers went into the PCR. The table came from immunoSEQ multiplex PCR; TCRdb's copy has only in-frame clones and leaves some out. The sample yields fewer than 110,000 clones, roughly 79% seen once. Sequences were obtained from PBMCs. Receptors originate from a middle-aged man in good health and CMV-seronegative.

V is TRBV6-1 and J is TRBJ2-1; 10 nucleotides align to TRBD1. The ends lost 6 bases at V and 9 bases at J; junction bases unmatched: 2. Germline V lookup: CDR1 MNHNS, CDR2 SASEGT. CDR3 length equals 12 residues. The CDR3, as DNA: TGTGCCAGCAGGACAGGGGGCGTTGAGCAGTTCTTC. This sequence encodes CASRTGGVEQFF.

This clone was observed a handful of times. This chain connects TRBV7-9 to TRBJ2-2; perhaps TRBD1 as D (7 bases). The CDR3 has 14 amino acids. Germline lookup yields CDR1 SEHNR and CDR2 FQNEAQ (reference sequence). Between the trimmed V and J ends, which lost 7 bases and 4 bases, there was a span of 13 bases. For the CDR3, the DNA is TGTGCCAGCATCTGGGGGGACAGCACCGGGGAGCTGTTTTTT. Its protein product is CASIWGDSTGELFF.

The chain recombines TRBV30 with TRBJ2-7, with D perhaps TRBD1 (6 bases). CDR3 length: 14 residues. V shed 3 bases and J shed 2 bases, with 14 bases lying between them. CDR1 is GTSNPN and CDR2 is SVGIG in the germline V gene (reference sequence). CDR3 nucleotides: TGTGCCTGGAGCTCAAGACAGGCCCCCTACGAGCAGTACTTC. Protein product: CAWSSRQAPYEQYF.

This clone has only a few counts. The rearrangement joins TRBV27 to TRBJ1-5, with D perhaps matching TRBD1 (5 bases). Per germline, CDR1 MNHEY and CDR2 SMNVEV (reference sequence). V lost 3 bases, J lost 7 bases, and 16 bases lay in between. The CDR3 covers 15 residues. The CDR3 reads CASSLGTGGGQPQHF. CDR3 in DNA: TGTGCCAGCAGTTTGGGAACTGGGGGGGGACAGCCCCAGCATTTT.

This clone was seen once. This sequence joins TRBV6-1 and TRBJ2-5; possibly TRBD2 for D (6 bases). V was shortened by 4 bases and J by 5 bases, with 14 bases between the two germline ends. The germline gives CDR1 MNHNS, CDR2 SASEGT. The length of the CDR3 is 14 residues. The CDR3 DNA reads TGTGCCAGCAGTGCGGACGGAGGGGAGGAGACCCAGTACTTC. Translated: CASSADGGEETQYF.

The CDR3 DNA is TGTGCCAGCGAGGCAGGGGGCTATCGGTCACCCCTCCACTTT. It translates to CASEAGGYRSPLHF. The chain recombines TRBV6-1 with TRBJ1-6; TRBD1 matches at 8 bases. CDR1 is MNHNS, CDR2 SASEGT, per germline. The CDR3 has 14 amino acids. Germline trimming cut 8 bases from V and 10 bases from J; bases unmatched to any gene: 10.

The rearrangement joins TRBV4-1 to TRBJ1-6, with a weak D call TRBD1 (6 bases). The CDR3 is made up of 15 amino acids. Deletions cut 0 bases from V and 15 bases from J, with 18 bases between. CDR1 and CDR2 from the germline V gene are MGHRA and YSYEKL. The DNA of the CDR3 is TGCGCCAGCAGCCAAGAGGAAGGTACGGGACAAGTCCTCCACTTT. It specifies CASSQEEGTGQVLHF.

CDR3 DNA: TGTGCCAGCAGTTCCCCCGGTACCAACCTGTATGGCTACACCTTC. Amino acid sequence: CASSSPGTNLYGYTF. V gene TRBV28 combines with J gene TRBJ1-2; D unclear. CDR3 length: 15 amino acids. Deletions cut 4 bases from V and 5 bases from J, with 17 bases between. Per germline, CDR1 MDHEN and CDR2 SYDVKM.

DNA for the CDR3: TGTGCCAGCAGCACGGACAGGGTGAAGAGCTACACCTTC. As protein: CASSTDRVKSYTF. The rearrangement uses TRBV7-2 and TRBJ1-2, with 8 bases aligning to TRBD1. Germline V lookup: CDR1 SGHTA, CDR2 FQGNSA. The CDR3 contains 13 residues. V lost 5 bases and J lost 9; bases outside the gene matches: 8.

This chain joins TRBV18 and TRBJ2-7, with D possibly matching TRBD1 (6 bases). V was pared by 3 bases and J by 3 bases, with 9 bases between. This CDR3 has 13 amino acids. Germline loops: CDR1 KGHSH, CDR2 LQKENI. The CDR3 DNA reads as TGTGCCAGCTCACCGGGGGCCCTCTACGAGCAGTACTTC. Translation gives CASSPGALYEQYF.

The CDR3 is CASSSTGMNTEAFF. For the CDR3, the DNA is TGTGCCAGCAGTTCGACGGGAATGAACACTGAAGCTTTCTTT. The chain employs TRBV28 and TRBJ1-1; D unresolved. Germline CDR1 is MDHEN and CDR2 is SYDVKM. The CDR3 consists of 14 residues. V was clipped by 4 bases and J by 0 bases, with 9 bases between them.

This chain uses TRBV27 with TRBJ1-2; the match to TRBD1 covers 9 bases. From germline, CDR1 is MNHEY and CDR2 SMNVEV (reference sequence). J lost 4 bases, V lost 4 bases, and 10 bases had no gene match. The CDR3 has 16 residues. This CDR3 reads CASSSSTGQGVYGYTF. DNA for the CDR3: TGTGCCAGCAGTTCCTCGACGGGACAGGGCGTCTATGGCTACACCTTC.

This clone came up a few times. The V and J genes are TRBV19 and TRBJ2-1, with TRBD2 matching 7 bases. V was clipped by 4 bases and J by 0 bases; unmatched bases: 9. CDR1 and CDR2 (germline): LNHDA, SQIVND (reference sequence). CDR3 length: 17 amino acids. The chain's CDR3 is CASSNTSAGSSYNEQFF. In DNA form, the CDR3 reads TGTGCCAGTAGTAACACTAGCGCCGGTAGCTCCTACAATGAGCAGTTCTTC. Variable domain in full (rest from reference TRBV19 and TRBJ2-1): DGGITQSPKYLFRKEGQNVTLSCEQNLNHDAMYWYRQDPGQGLRLIYYSQIVNDFQKGDIAEGYSVSREKKESFPLTVTSAQKNPTAFYLCASSNTSAGSSYNEQFFGPGTRLTVL.

CDR3 nucleotide sequence: TGTGCCAGCAGTTTAAAAACAGGGGGCGGCTATGGCTACACCTTC. Its protein product is CASSLKTGGGYGYTF. This sequence joins TRBV27 and TRBJ1-2; 9 positions agree with TRBD1. Germline V gene sequence: CDR1 MNHEY, CDR2 SMNVEV (reference sequence). V gave up 2 bases and J gave up 4 bases; unmatched junction bases: 5. This CDR3 has 15 amino acids.

This clone was seen a single time. V gene TRBV18 combines with J gene TRBJ2-2; 8 bases are shared with TRBD1. J was trimmed by 7 bases and V by 1 base; bases with no gene match: 5. Germline V gene lookup returns CDR1 KGHSH and CDR2 LQKENI. This CDR3 region has 15 residues. CDR3 sequence (DNA): TGTGCCAGCTCACCACTGACAGGGGATAACGGGGAGCTGTTTTTT. Its protein is CASSPLTGDNGELFF.

As for this clone: Its ends do not fully match the called genes, so a read error is possible. This chain connects TRBV7-3 to TRBJ1-3; D not certain. Germline V gene data show CDR1 as SGHTA and CDR2 as FQGTGA. The length of the CDR3 is 13 residues. The CDR3 sequence is CASSHETGNTTYF. For the CDR3, the DNA is TGTGCCAGCAGCCATGAGACTGGAAACACCACATATTTT.

The gene calls are TRBV19 and TRBJ1-1; possible D gene TRBD1, 6 bases. This CDR3 has 14 amino acids. The germline V and J ends were trimmed by 4 bases and 1 base, with 10 bases remaining between them. Germline loops: CDR1 LNHDA, CDR2 SQIVND (reference sequence). CDR3 region: CASSNYRENTEAFF. The CDR3 nucleotides are TGTGCCAGTAGTAATTACAGGGAGAACACTGAAGCTTTCTTT.

The chain links TRBV7-9 to TRBJ1-1, with D maybe TRBD1 (5 bases). The CDR3 has 14 amino acids. The V gene lost 3 bases and the J gene lost 1 base, with 9 bases spanning the gap. Germline-derived CDR1 and CDR2 are SEHNR and FQNEAQ (reference sequence). The CDR3 spells CASSFSDRNTEAFF. CDR3 nucleotide sequence: TGTGCCAGCAGCTTCTCCGACAGGAACACTGAAGCTTTCTTT.

The chain is built from TRBV5-6 and TRBJ1-2, with TRBD1 as a possible D gene (6 bases). V lost 0 bases, J lost 4 bases, and 10 bases lay in between. The germline V gene has CDR1 SGHDT and CDR2 YYEEEE. The CDR3 is 14 residues long. The CDR3 spells CASSLEVRGYGYTF. Written as DNA, the CDR3 is TGTGCCAGCAGCTTGGAGGTCAGGGGCTATGGCTACACCTTC.

The rearrangement uses TRBV7-2 and TRBJ2-5; TRBD2 matches at 16 bases. There are 16 residues in the CDR3. The V gene's germline CDR1 is SGHTA and CDR2 FQGNSA. J was trimmed by 5 bases and V by 4 bases; bases with no gene match: 4. CDR3 nucleotides: TGTGCCAGCAGCTCGGGACTAGCGGGGGGGTCTGAGACCCAGTACTTC. Protein: CASSSGLAGGSETQYF.

The chain uses TRBV7-9 and TRBJ1-6; D not certain. V dropped 1 base and J dropped 13 bases, with 14 bases sitting between them. This CDR3 spans 14 amino acids. Per germline, CDR1 SEHNR and CDR2 FQNEAQ (reference sequence). DNA for the CDR3: TGTGCCAGCAGCTTAGACGTCATCAACTCCCCCCTCCACTTT. This encodes CASSLDVINSPLHF.

This chain connects TRBV5-8 to TRBJ1-5; the D is unclear. The V and J ends lost 9 bases and 0 bases respectively, with 13 bases between them. The germline V gene encodes CDR1 SGHTS and CDR2 YDEGEE. The CDR3 loop spans 14 amino acids. DNA for the CDR3: TGTGCCATTACGAGGAGCTCTAGCAATCAGCCCCAGCATTTT. Its translation: CAITRSSSNQPQHF.

This chain uses TRBV7-9 with TRBJ2-6; D is perhaps TRBD2 (6 bases). This CDR3 has 15 residues. Trimming removed 5 bases from V and 2 bases from J, with 10 bases in between. Germline CDR1 and CDR2: SEHNR and FQNEAQ (reference sequence). The CDR3 coding sequence is TGTGCCAGCAGCGGCGGGGTTGCTGGGGCCAACGTCCTGACTTTC. It codes for CASSGGVAGANVLTF.

The V call is TRBV18, the J call TRBJ2-3; tentatively, D is TRBD1 (6 bases). Germline loops: CDR1 KGHSH, CDR2 LQKENI. The CDR3 is made up of 16 amino acids. The V gene lost 3 bases and the J gene lost 6 bases, with 19 bases spanning the gap. The CDR3 spells CASSPLQRNRVDTQYF. In DNA form, the CDR3 reads TGTGCCAGCTCACCCCTACAGCGGAACAGGGTGGATACGCAGTATTTT.

The chain employs TRBV4-2 and TRBJ2-1; 10 bases agree with TRBD2. The CDR3 has 16 amino acids. V trimming: 1 base; J trimming: 4 bases; junction bases outside the gene matches: 4. In germline, CDR1 is LGHNA, CDR2 YNFKEQ. This chain's CDR3 is CASSQGWTSGYNEQFF. The CDR3 region has the DNA TGTGCCAGCAGCCAAGGGTGGACTAGCGGTTACAATGAGCAGTTCTTC.

This clone was counted a few times. The chain is built from TRBV2 and TRBJ2-2; D might be TRBD1 (5 bases). Germline-derived CDR1 and CDR2 are SNHLY and FYNNEI. Between the trimmed V and J ends, which lost 4 bases and 5 bases, there was a span of 11 bases. The CDR3 spans 14 residues. CDR3 protein: CASSVAAGTGELFF. The CDR3 nucleotides are TGTGCCAGCAGTGTTGCGGCAGGGACCGGGGAGCTGTTTTTT.

The chain uses TRBV2 and TRBJ2-5; D gene uncertain. Per the germline V gene, CDR1 is SNHLY and CDR2 is FYNNEI. The CDR3 runs 13 residues. The ends were cut back, 8 bases at V and 3 bases at J, with 13 bases in the middle. CDR3: CASAARKKETQYF. Here the CDR3 DNA reads TGTGCCAGCGCTGCCAGGAAGAAAGAGACCCAGTACTTC.